The 14 T cell receptor beta chains presented below share a single source sample, sequenced in a study of T-cell memory formation after mild COVID-19. TCRdb reprocessed the 5' RACE reads via MiXCR and lists one record per CDR3 protein. The repertoire holds roughly 260,000 distinct CDR3 sequences, 16% seen once, with approximately 3.5% in the top ten. Specimen: PBMCs or a T cell subset sorted from them (not recorded which). The receptors come from a man aged 18 to 29 who had mild COVID-19 (a few samples of this study predate the infection). Cell type and time point are not known.

The chain links TRBV6-5 to TRBJ1-1; no firm D call. The germline V gene has CDR1 MNHEY and CDR2 SVGAGI. CDR3 length: 15 amino acids. Trimming took 3 bases from V and 1 from J, leaving 12 bases between them. The CDR3, as DNA: TGTGCCAGCAGTTATTCAGGTTCCCCGAACACTGAAGCTTTCTTT. Residues: CASSYSGSPNTEAFF.

This clonotype was found a few times. The chain couples TRBV4-3 to TRBJ2-5; the D gene is possibly TRBD2 (5 bases). The CDR3 has 17 residues. V was shortened by 0 bases and J by 2 bases, with 16 bases between the two germline ends. Germline V gene data show CDR1 as LGHNA and CDR2 as YSLEER. The CDR3 is CASSQDSPGSWQETQYF. The DNA for the CDR3 is TGCGCCAGCAGCCAAGATAGTCCGGGGTCGTGGCAAGAGACCCAGTACTTC.

DNA for the CDR3: TGTGCCAGCAGCCCTCGTGAGGGGGCGTATACGCAGTATTTT. Its translation: CASSPREGAYTQYF. V usage is TRBV7-8 and J usage is TRBJ2-3; 7 positions match TRBD1. J lost 7 bases, V lost 5 bases, and 9 bases had no gene match. This CDR3 comprises 14 residues. Germline assignment: CDR1 SGHVS and CDR2 FQNEAQ.

The table lists this clonotype with a few counts. As DNA, the CDR3 is TGCGCCAGCAGCCCCCGGGATGCTTCGACCCAGTACTTC. Protein sequence: CASSPRDASTQYF. The gene calls are TRBV5-1 and TRBJ2-5; the D gene is possibly TRBD2 (5 bases). The CDR3 is 13 residues long. In germline, CDR1 is SGHRS, CDR2 YFSETQ. Trimming cost V 4 bases and J 7 bases, with 14 bases left between them.

This clonotype came up many times. This chain joins TRBV7-2 and TRBJ2-7, with a tentative D call TRBD2 (6 bases). Trimming shortened V by 10 bases and J by 0 bases, and 16 bases separated the two germline ends. Germline CDR1 and CDR2: SGHTA and FQGNSA. The CDR3 has 14 residues. CDR3 loop: CATQARGSSYEQYF. As DNA, the CDR3 is TGTGCCACCCAAGCTCGGGGGAGCTCCTACGAGCAGTACTTC.

The rearrangement uses TRBV4-1 and TRBJ2-1, with D perhaps matching TRBD2 (6 bases). The CDR3 loop spans 14 amino acids. The ends were cut back, 4 bases at V and 6 bases at J, with 13 bases in the middle. CDR1 is MGHRA and CDR2 is YSYEKL in the germline V gene. The CDR3 reads CASSPSGRGNEQFF. DNA of the CDR3: TGCGCCAGCAGCCCAAGCGGGCGGGGCAATGAGCAGTTCTTC.

This clonotype was observed many times. The rearrangement uses TRBV12-3 or TRBV12-4 and TRBJ2-1; 8 bases fit TRBD1. The ends lost 1 base at V and 8 bases at J; junction bases unmatched: 4. This CDR3 is 14 amino acids long. CDR3 amino acids: CASSLGAGGYEQFF. In DNA form, the CDR3 reads TGTGCCAGCAGTTTAGGGGCAGGGGGCTATGAGCAGTTCTTC.

The V and J genes are TRBV24-1 and TRBJ1-2, with a weak D call TRBD1 (5 bases). CDR3 length: 16 amino acids. The V gene's germline CDR1 is KGHDR and CDR2 SFDVKD. V was cut by 2 bases and J by 7 bases, with 19 bases left in between. The chain's CDR3 is CATSDYPTRGYSGYTF. The CDR3 DNA reads TGTGCCACCAGTGATTATCCGACTAGGGGATACTCTGGCTACACCTTC.

The sample holds a few counts of this clonotype. The chain couples TRBV6-2 or TRBV6-3 to TRBJ2-1, with D perhaps matching TRBD1 (6 bases). In germline, CDR1 is MNHEY, CDR2 SVGEGT. The CDR3 extends over 12 amino acids. V was cut by 10 bases and J by 4 bases, with 11 bases left in between. The CDR3 region has the DNA TGTGCCACCAAGAGGGGGTACAATGAGCAGTTCTTC. Residues: CATKRGYNEQFF.

This clonotype turned up a few times. The V gene is TRBV19, the J gene TRBJ2-3; D tentatively reads TRBD1 or TRBD2 (6 bases each). The CDR3 contains 14 residues. Trimming removed 6 bases from V and 5 bases from J, with 15 bases in between. The germline gives CDR1 LNHDA, CDR2 SQIVND (reference sequence). The CDR3 DNA follows: TGTGCCAGTAGGTCCAGGGGTAGCGGAGATACGCAGTATTTT. Translating gives CASRSRGSGDTQYF. Full variable domain (rest looked up from reference TRBV19 and TRBJ2-3): DGGITQSPKYLFRKEGQNVTLSCEQNLNHDAMYWYRQDPGQGLRLIYYSQIVNDFQKGDIAEGYSVSREKKESFPLTVTSAQKNPTAFYLCASRSRGSGDTQYFGPGTRLTVL.

This clonotype appeared a few times. The gene calls are TRBV9 and TRBJ2-7, with 10 bases aligning to TRBD1. Looked up from germline, CDR1 is SGDLS and CDR2 is YYNGEE. The trim removed 2 bases at V and 6 bases at J, leaving 8 bases unmatched. The CDR3 covers 15 residues. The CDR3 sequence is CASSVLGGTGVEQYF. Written as DNA, the CDR3 is TGTGCCAGCAGCGTCCTGGGCGGGACAGGGGTCGAGCAGTACTTC.

This clonotype has ten or more counts. The rearrangement links TRBV3-1 to TRBJ2-5, with D unresolved. This CDR3 is built from 14 residues. V lost 3 bases and J lost 2, with 10 bases in between. CDR1 is LGHDT, CDR2 YNNKEL, per germline (reference sequence). The CDR3 DNA is TGTGCCAGCAGCCAGGCCCAAGGGCAAGAGACCCAGTACTTC. This translates into CASSQAQGQETQYF.

This clonotype was counted between two and nine times. The chain couples TRBV6-5 to TRBJ2-2; D is possibly TRBD1 (6 bases). CDR3 length: 13 amino acids. V gave up 11 bases and J gave up 2 bases, with 12 bases separating them. The germline V gene encodes CDR1 MNHEY and CDR2 SVGAGI. The CDR3: CAGATGNTGELFF. CDR3 bases: TGTGCCGGAGCGACAGGCAACACCGGGGAGCTGTTTTTT.

This rearrangement joins TRBV7-9 to TRBJ2-7; 7 nucleotides align to TRBD1. The CDR3 has 13 residues. The germline V gene has CDR1 SEHNR and CDR2 FQNEAQ (reference sequence). V shed 6 bases and J 2 bases; nucleotides not matched to a gene: 4. CDR3 bases: TGTGCCAGCAGTTTCGGGACAGCCTACGAGCAGTACGTC. Translating it yields CASSFGTAYEQYV.